The 11 T cell receptor beta chains given below trace back to one sample, sequenced in a study of identical twins (dated by TCRdb to the mid-2010s). The library was produced with 5' RACE. For sequencing, an Illumina HiSeq 2000 was employed. The public reads were quality trimmed at Q25 with fastp and then assembled into clones with MiXCR by TCRdb, keeping productive beta chains. Duplicate CDR3 protein sequences are folded into a single record with the most common DNA and genes. This sample has roughly 260,000 distinct CDR3 sequences in its table, and 7% to 8.5% of those were observed once. Under 6.5% of the sample lies in the top ten. The data also belong to a second study, concerning yellow fever vaccine responses in identical twins.

The sequenced material came from CD8+ T cells sorted from blood. The receptors come from a woman between 18 and 29 years old in good health.

This clonotype turned up a few times. The V and J genes are TRBV9 and TRBJ2-1; 7 positions match TRBD1. Looked up from germline, CDR1 is SGDLS and CDR2 is YYNGEE. The CDR3 consists of 15 residues. With 3 bases clipped from V and 9 bases from J, the junction kept 12 bases outside the gene matches. CDR3 coding DNA: TGTGCCAGCAGCGAAGGGGCCAACAGGGGAAGTGAGCAGTTCTTC. This encodes CASSEGANRGSEQFF.

The sample holds many counts of this clonotype. This chain connects TRBV27 to TRBJ2-7; possibly TRBD1 for D (5 bases). CDR1 and CDR2 (germline): MNHEY, SMNVEV (reference sequence). The CDR3 runs to 14 residues. With 8 bases removed from V and 4 bases from J, the gap between germline ends came to 18 bases. This chain's CDR3 is CASRATVRSYEQYV. The CDR3 DNA reads as TGTGCCAGCCGGGCGACAGTCCGATCTTACGAGCAGTACGTC.

This clonotype was seen a handful of times. This chain links TRBV3-1 with TRBJ2-3; 12 bases match TRBD1. The CDR3 runs 17 residues. Trimming at V came to 0 bases and at J to 4 bases, leaving 5 bases not matched to a gene. CDR1 and CDR2 from the germline V gene are LGHDT and YNNKEL (reference sequence). Here the CDR3 DNA reads TGTGCCAGCAGCCAAGACCGGGACAGGGGGCAGGCAGATACGCAGTATTTT. Protein sequence: CASSQDRDRGQADTQYF.

This clonotype was counted between two and nine times. This chain uses TRBV7-8 with TRBJ2-3, with D unclear. Per the germline V gene, CDR1 is SGHVS and CDR2 is FQNEAQ. This CDR3 region has 14 residues. V was shortened by 2 bases and J by 0 bases, with 6 bases between the two germline ends. This CDR3 reads CASSLITSTDTQYF. The CDR3 DNA follows: TGTGCCAGCAGCTTAATAACTAGCACAGATACGCAGTATTTT.

The gene calls are TRBV6-2 or TRBV6-3 and TRBJ2-7; either TRBD1 or TRBD2 may supply D (5 bases each). Germline assignment: CDR1 MNHEY and CDR2 SVGEGT. Trimming stripped 5 bases from V and 0 bases from J, with 11 bases between. There are 14 residues in the CDR3. CDR3 residues: CASSTGDPSYEQYF. The CDR3 nucleotides read TGTGCCAGCAGTACTGGGGACCCCTCCTACGAGCAGTACTTC.

This clonotype was counted ten times or more. The rearrangement links TRBV5-1 to TRBJ1-1; no firm D call. The ends were cut back, 1 base at V and 1 base at J, with 8 bases in the middle. The CDR3 is 14 residues long. Germline loops: CDR1 SGHRS, CDR2 YFSETQ. Written as DNA, the CDR3 is TGCGCCAGCAGCTTGACCCGGGCGAACACTGAAGCTTTCTTT. It yields the protein CASSLTRANTEAFF.

This clonotype was seen ten or more times. The V call is TRBV27, the J call TRBJ2-3, with a tentative D call TRBD1 (6 bases). Trimming removed 2 bases at V and 4 bases at J, with 13 bases between. Germline V lookup: CDR1 MNHEY, CDR2 SMNVEV (reference sequence). The CDR3 has 15 amino acids. CDR3 sequence (DNA): TGTGCCAGCAGTTTAAAGGGCAGGGGTCCAGATACGCAGTATTTT. Protein: CASSLKGRGPDTQYF.

The sample holds a few counts of this clonotype. The V and J genes are TRBV6-5 and TRBJ2-2; TRBD1 might be the D (5 bases). The germline gives CDR1 MNHEY, CDR2 SVGAGI. CDR3 length: 15 amino acids. The V and J ends lost 0 bases and 8 bases respectively, with 13 bases between them. The CDR3, as DNA: TGTGCCAGCAGTTACTCAACCCCCCCAGGGGGGGAGCTGTTTTTT. Protein: CASSYSTPPGGELFF.

The chain is built from TRBV10-3 and TRBJ2-1; D is unclear. This CDR3 spans 11 amino acids. The V gene's germline CDR1 is ENHRY and CDR2 SYGVKD. V lost 4 bases to trimming and J lost 11 bases, with 9 bases between them. CDR3 in amino acids: CAISGSAQQFF. The CDR3 nucleotides read TGTGCCATCAGTGGCAGTGCCCAGCAGTTCTTC.

The chain links TRBV2 to TRBJ1-1, with D possibly being TRBD1 (6 bases). The germline gives CDR1 SNHLY, CDR2 FYNNEI. Trimming took off 2 bases at V and 10 bases at J, with 17 bases between the two ends. The CDR3 runs 14 residues. The CDR3 nucleotides are TGTGCCAGCAGTGAATCAGCTGGACAGCTCGGAGCTTTCTTT. It translates to CASSESAGQLGAFF.

A note on this clonotype: A read error may produce the germline difference seen at one junction end. The rearrangement links TRBV5-6 to TRBJ2-7, with 9 bases matching TRBD1. The CDR3 has 17 residues. CDR1 and CDR2 (germline): SGHDT, YYEEEE. In DNA form, the CDR3 reads TGTGCCATCAGCTTGGGAAACAGGGGGCTAAGCTCCTACGAGCAGTACTTC. Translated, it gives CAISLGNRGLSSYEQYF.